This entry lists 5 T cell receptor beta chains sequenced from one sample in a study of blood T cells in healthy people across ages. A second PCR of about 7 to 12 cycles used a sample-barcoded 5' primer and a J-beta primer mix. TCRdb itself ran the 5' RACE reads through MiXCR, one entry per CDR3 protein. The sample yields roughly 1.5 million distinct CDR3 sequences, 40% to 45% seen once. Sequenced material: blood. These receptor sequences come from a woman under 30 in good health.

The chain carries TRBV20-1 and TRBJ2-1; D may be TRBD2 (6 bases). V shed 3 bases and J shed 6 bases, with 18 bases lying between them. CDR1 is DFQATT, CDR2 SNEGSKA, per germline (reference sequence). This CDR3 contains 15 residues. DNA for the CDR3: TGCAGTGCTAGGACCGGGACTGGGGGACCCAATGAGCAGTTCTTC. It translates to CSARTGTGGPNEQFF.

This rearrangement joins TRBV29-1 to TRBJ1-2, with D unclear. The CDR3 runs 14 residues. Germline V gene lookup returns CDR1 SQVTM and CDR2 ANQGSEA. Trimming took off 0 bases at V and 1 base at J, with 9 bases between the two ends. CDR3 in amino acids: CSVEDLRVNYGYTF. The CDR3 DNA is TGCAGCGTTGAAGATCTACGGGTTAACTATGGCTACACCTTC.

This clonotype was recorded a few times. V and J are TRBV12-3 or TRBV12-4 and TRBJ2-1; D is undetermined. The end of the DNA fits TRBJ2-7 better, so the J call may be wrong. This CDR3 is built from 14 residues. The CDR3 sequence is CASCYGRSYNEQYF. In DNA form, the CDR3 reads TGTGCCAGCTGTTACGGACGCTCCTACAATGAGCAGTACTTC.

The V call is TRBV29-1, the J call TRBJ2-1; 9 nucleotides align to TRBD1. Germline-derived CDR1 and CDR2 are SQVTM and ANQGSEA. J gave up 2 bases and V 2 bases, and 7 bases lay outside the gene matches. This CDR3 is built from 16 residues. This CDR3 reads CSVEFRDRETYNEQFF. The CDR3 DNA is TGCAGCGTTGAATTCCGGGACAGGGAAACCTACAATGAGCAGTTCTTC.

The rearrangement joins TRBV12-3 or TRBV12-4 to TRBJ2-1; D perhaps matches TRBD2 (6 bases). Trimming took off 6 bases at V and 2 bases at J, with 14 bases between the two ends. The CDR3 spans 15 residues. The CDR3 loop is CASRGVGTAYNEQFF. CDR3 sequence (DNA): TGTGCCAGCAGGGGGGTCGGGACTGCCTACAATGAGCAGTTCTTC.